Each of the 28 T cell receptor beta chains below was sequenced from the same sample in a study of T cells in Graves' hyperthyroidism and ophthalmopathy. Amplification yielded TCR beta CDR3 regions, with RNA transcripts as the source. The HTBI set primed first-round TCR CDR3 RT-PCR. In TCRdb, the multiplex PCR reads were re-called with MiXCR into one record per CDR3 protein. The sample has some 760,000 distinct CDR3 sequences, 11% to 15% seen once; the top ten hold 10%. Sample: blood. The receptors here all came from a woman aged 18 to 35 with Graves' hyperthyroidism.

The rearrangement links TRBV3-1 to TRBJ1-1; 8 nucleotides agree with TRBD1. The length of the CDR3 is 19 residues. Trimming cost V 0 bases and J 0 bases; bases outside gene matches: 12. CDR1 is LGHDT and CDR2 is YNNKEL in the germline V gene (reference sequence). The CDR3 DNA follows: TGTGCCAGCAGCCAAGAAACTTCCGGGACAGGTTTTATGAACACTGAAGCTTTCTTT. Translated: CASSQETSGTGFMNTEAFF.

This clonotype was seen repeatedly, ten times or more. This chain connects TRBV13 to TRBJ2-7; 7 bases match TRBD2. Per germline, CDR1 PRHDT and CDR2 FYEKMQ (reference sequence). This CDR3 spans 14 amino acids. With V trimmed by 0 bases and J by 7 bases, 6 bases remained unmatched. The CDR3 nucleotides read TGTGCCAGCAGCTTAGGGCTAGCGGTGGGGGAGCAGTACTTC. This translates into CASSLGLAVGEQYF.

This clonotype appeared many times. The genes are TRBV11-2 and TRBJ2-1, with a weak D call TRBD2 (6 bases). This CDR3 spans 15 amino acids. CDR1 SGHAT and CDR2 FQNNGV come from the germline V gene. Trimming shortened V by 7 bases and J by 5 bases, and 18 bases separated the two germline ends. The CDR3 coding sequence is TGTGCCAGCACGGCGGCGGGGCTATATCACAATGAGCAGTTCTTC. Its protein product is CASTAAGLYHNEQFF. Full variable domain (missing parts from reference TRBV11-2 and TRBJ2-1): EAGVAQSPRYKIIEKRQSVAFWCNPISGHATLYWYQQILGQGPKLLIQFQNNGVVDDSQLPKDRFSAERLKGVDSTLKIQPAKLEDSAVYLCASTAAGLYHNEQFFGPGTRLTVL.

Ten or more counts support this clonotype. This chain uses TRBV11-2 with TRBJ1-6, with 9 bases aligning to TRBD1. The CDR3 is 14 amino acids. V shed 5 bases and J 9 bases; nucleotides not matched to a gene: 5. Per germline, CDR1 SGHAT and CDR2 FQNNGV. DNA of the CDR3: TGTGCCAGCAGCCTCCGGGACAGGGTTTCACCCCTCCACTTT. Protein product: CASSLRDRVSPLHF.

The DNA for the CDR3 is TGTGCCAGCAACGAAGGACAGCCTCACACTGAAGCTTTCTTT. It encodes CASNEGQPHTEAFF. The rearrangement uses TRBV9 and TRBJ1-1, with a tentative D call TRBD1 (6 bases). Germline V CDR1 and CDR2: SGDLS, YYNGEE. CDR3 length equals 14 residues. Trimming left V 6 bases short and J 3 bases short, with 15 bases between.

The sample holds many counts of this clonotype. This chain links TRBV7-8 with TRBJ2-1, with 11 bases lining up with TRBD2. Germline values: CDR1 SGHVS, CDR2 FQNEAQ. V was pared by 2 bases and J by 8 bases, with 8 bases of the junction left unmatched. The CDR3 has 16 residues. The DNA for the CDR3 is TGTGCCAGCAGCTTATTAGCGGGAGGGCCGAGGGATGAGCAGTTCTTC. As protein: CASSLLAGGPRDEQFF.

This clonotype has only a few counts. The chain carries TRBV28 and TRBJ1-1; tentative D call: TRBD1 (5 bases). Germline V gene sequence: CDR1 MDHEN, CDR2 SYDVKM. The CDR3 consists of 14 residues. V gave up 2 bases and J gave up 5 bases, with 12 bases separating them. The CDR3, as DNA: TGTGCCAGCAGTTTAGGGGGGAGTTTAACTGAAGCTTTCTTT. Translating gives CASSLGGSLTEAFF. Combining the CDR3 with reference TRBV28 and TRBJ1-1 gives the whole variable domain DVKVTQSSRYLVKRTGEKVFLECVQDMDHENMFWYRQDPGLGLRLIYFSYDVKMKEKGDIPEGYSVSREKKERFSLILESASTNQTSMYLCASSLGGSLTEAFFGQGTRLTVV.

This clonotype was recorded a few times. J is TRBJ1-3 and V is TRBV7-9, with no clear D. The CDR3 loop spans 15 amino acids. Germline loops: CDR1 SEHNR, CDR2 FQNEAQ (reference sequence). V was cut by 5 bases and J by 2 bases, with 13 bases left in between. The CDR3 here is CASSPAKGTGNTIYF. Written as DNA, the CDR3 is TGTGCCAGCAGCCCGGCGAAGGGCACTGGAAACACCATATATTTT.

The gene calls are TRBV11-2 and TRBJ1-2, with D tentatively TRBD1 (6 bases). The CDR3 spans 16 residues. Germline CDR1 SGHAT, CDR2 FQNNGV. V was clipped by 6 bases and J by 4 bases, with 21 bases between them. CDR3 in DNA: TGTGCCAGCAGGACCGCCCGGGACACGGACCTCTATGGCTACACCTTC. It specifies CASRTARDTDLYGYTF.

This chain connects TRBV19 to TRBJ2-1; 10 bases are a match to TRBD2. The CDR3 runs 16 residues. Losses at the gene ends were 3 bases for V and 7 bases for J; bases not matched to a gene: 9. Germline CDR1 LNHDA, CDR2 SQIVND (reference sequence). The CDR3 nucleotides are TGTGCCAGTAGTATGAGGGCTAGCGGGGGCTCGAATGAGCAGTTCTTC. The encoded protein is CASSMRASGGSNEQFF.

There are a few counts of this clonotype. The genes are TRBV30 and TRBJ2-1, with 9 bases identical to TRBD2. CDR1 and CDR2 from the germline V gene are GTSNPN and SVGIG (reference sequence). The length of the CDR3 is 13 residues. J lost 0 bases, V lost 7 bases, and 1 base had no gene match. Here the CDR3 reads CAFSGSSYNEQFF. The CDR3 DNA is TGTGCCTTTAGCGGGAGCTCCTACAATGAGCAGTTCTTC. Combining the CDR3 with reference TRBV30 and TRBJ2-1 gives the whole variable domain SQTIHQWPATLVQPVGSPLSLECTVEGTSNPNLYWYRQAAGRGLQLLFYSVGIGQISSEVPQNLSASRPQDRQFILSSKKLLLSDSGFYLCAFSGSSYNEQFFGPGTRLTVL.

This clonotype was observed many times. The rearrangement uses TRBV11-2 and TRBJ2-1; D gene ambiguous. The CDR3 length is 11 residues. The V end lost 5 bases, the J end lost 8 bases, and 7 bases lay between the germline ends. Germline CDR1 reads SGHAT; CDR2 reads FQNNGV. For the CDR3, the DNA is TGTGCCAGCAGCCCCGGATATGAGCAGTTCTTC. This codes for CASSPGYEQFF. Full variable domain (remainder filled in from reference TRBV11-2 and TRBJ2-1): EAGVAQSPRYKIIEKRQSVAFWCNPISGHATLYWYQQILGQGPKLLIQFQNNGVVDDSQLPKDRFSAERLKGVDSTLKIQPAKLEDSAVYLCASSPGYEQFFGPGTRLTVL.

This clonotype was seen only a few times. The chain is built from TRBV7-2 and TRBJ2-1, with D unresolved. The CDR3 is made up of 16 amino acids. The V end was cut by 1 base, the J end by 6 bases, with 16 bases between. The V gene's germline CDR1 is SGHTA and CDR2 FQGNSA. The CDR3 protein is CASSLVGPGWINEQFF. CDR3 DNA sequence: TGTGCCAGCAGCTTAGTTGGGCCAGGTTGGATCAATGAGCAGTTCTTC.

This clonotype has only a few counts. The rearrangement joins TRBV24-1 to TRBJ2-7; maybe TRBD1 (5 bases). This CDR3 contains 14 residues. V was trimmed by 5 bases and J by 2 bases, leaving 12 bases between them. CDR1 and CDR2 (germline): KGHDR, SFDVKD. CDR3 amino acids: CATSGGGPAYEQYF. CDR3 DNA sequence: TGTGCCACCAGTGGGGGCGGACCGGCCTACGAGCAGTACTTC.

The chain recombines TRBV7-2 with TRBJ1-2; TRBD1 is a possible D gene (5 bases). From germline, CDR1 is SGHTA and CDR2 FQGNSA. Deletions cut 7 bases from V and 5 bases from J, with 14 bases between. The CDR3 is 13 amino acids. The CDR3 DNA follows: TGTGCCAGCACGAGCGGGGACTTTTATGGCTACACCTTC. Its translation: CASTSGDFYGYTF.

Of note for this clonotype: One end of the junction fails to match germline, which may point to a read error. The chain couples TRBV28 to TRBJ2-3; 9 nucleotides line up with TRBD2. Germline-derived CDR1 and CDR2 are MDHEN and SYDVKM. CDR3 length: 14 amino acids. The CDR3 DNA follows: TGTGCCAGCATCACTAGCGGGCAGGAAGATACGCGGTATTTT. This codes for CASITSGQEDTRYF.

J is TRBJ2-1 and V is TRBV6-1, with D possibly being TRBD1 (6 bases). This CDR3 region has 16 residues. V lost 6 bases to trimming and J lost 4 bases, with 19 bases between them. Germline V CDR1 and CDR2: MNHNS, SASEGT. The CDR3 here is CASRGLTGTDYNEQFF. The CDR3 nucleotides are TGTGCCAGCAGGGGCCTTACAGGGACCGATTACAATGAGCAGTTCTTC.

This clonotype showed up many times. The genes are TRBV20-1 and TRBJ1-5, with D unclear. Trimming took off 6 bases at V and 0 bases at J, with 6 bases between the two ends. The CDR3 runs 12 residues. Germline loops: CDR1 DFQATT, CDR2 SNEGSKA (reference sequence). The DNA for the CDR3 is TGCAGTGCGGCCTTTAGCAATCAGCCCCAGCATTTT. It yields the protein CSAAFSNQPQHF.

This chain connects TRBV30 to TRBJ2-7, with 8 bases that match TRBD2. J was trimmed by 4 bases and V by 7 bases; bases with no gene match: 9. The CDR3 is made up of 13 amino acids. Germline-derived CDR1 and CDR2 are GTSNPN and SVGIG (reference sequence). CDR3 nucleotide sequence: TGTGCCTCTGGTGGGGCGGGAGGATACGAGCAGTACTTC. It specifies CASGGAGGYEQYF. The entire variable domain, with the rest obtained from reference TRBV30 and TRBJ2-7, is as follows: SQTIHQWPATLVQPVGSPLSLECTVEGTSNPNLYWYRQAAGRGLQLLFYSVGIGQISSEVPQNLSASRPQDRQFILSSKKLLLSDSGFYLCASGGAGGYEQYFGPGTRLTVT.

This clonotype appeared many times. This sequence joins TRBV6-1 and TRBJ2-5; 8 nucleotides line up with TRBD2. The V and J ends lost 7 bases and 1 base, in that order; junction bases with no gene match: 8. The germline CDR1 and CDR2 sequences are MNHNS and SASEGT. The CDR3 length is 15 residues. CDR3 in amino acids: CASTPQRGFQETQYF. DNA for the CDR3: TGTGCCAGCACGCCCCAGCGGGGGTTCCAAGAGACCCAGTACTTC.

The chain recombines TRBV7-3 with TRBJ2-5, with 7 bases fitting TRBD1. Trimming cost V 2 bases and J 3 bases; bases outside gene matches: 3. Germline V gives CDR1 SGHTA, CDR2 FQGTGA. There are 14 residues in the CDR3. This CDR3 reads CASSLGDRKETQYF. The CDR3 DNA is TGTGCCAGCAGCTTAGGGGACAGAAAAGAGACCCAGTACTTC.

The V and J genes are TRBV20-1 and TRBJ2-7; TRBD2 matches 10 bases. Germline V lookup: CDR1 DFQATT, CDR2 SNEGSKA (reference sequence). J lost 2 bases, V lost 0 bases, and 7 bases had no gene match. The CDR3 has 16 residues. The chain's CDR3 is CSARDPGLANPYEQYF. The CDR3 nucleotides are TGCAGTGCTAGAGATCCGGGACTAGCGAATCCCTACGAGCAGTACTTC.

This chain connects TRBV30 to TRBJ2-4; D ambiguous. The germline V and J ends were trimmed by 2 bases and 4 bases, with 6 bases remaining between them. Looked up from germline, CDR1 is GTSNPN and CDR2 is SVGIG (reference sequence). This CDR3 has 12 residues. CDR3: CAWSSMKNIQYF. The CDR3 nucleotides are TGTGCCTGGAGTTCCATGAAAAACATTCAGTACTTC.

This clonotype was observed at least ten times. The J gene is TRBJ2-7, the V gene TRBV7-9; D tentatively fits TRBD1 or TRBD2 (6 bases each). The CDR3 length is 14 residues. CDR1 is SEHNR and CDR2 is FQNEAQ in the germline V gene (reference sequence). Between the trimmed V and J ends, which lost 1 base and 4 bases, there was a span of 11 bases. The CDR3 DNA sequence: TGTGCCAGCAGCTTAGGCGGGACACTATACGAGCAGTACTTC. This codes for CASSLGGTLYEQYF.

The chain recombines TRBV4-1 with TRBJ1-1; D not resolved. The length of the CDR3 is 14 residues. The V end lost 1 base, the J end lost 5 bases, and 11 bases lay between the germline ends. The germline V gene encodes CDR1 MGHRA and CDR2 YSYEKL. The CDR3 here is CASSQGWGRTEAFF. In DNA form, the CDR3 reads TGCGCCAGCAGCCAAGGATGGGGTAGGACTGAAGCTTTCTTT.

The table lists this clonotype with many counts. V usage is TRBV27 and J usage is TRBJ2-1; D is uncertain. V was shortened by 2 bases and J by 2 bases, with 16 bases between the two germline ends. The CDR3 extends over 17 amino acids. In germline, CDR1 is MNHEY, CDR2 SMNVEV (reference sequence). The CDR3 coding sequence is TGTGCCAGCAGTTTAACGGCCAAGCTGGCTCCCTACAATGAGCAGTTCTTC. Translated, it gives CASSLTAKLAPYNEQFF.

This clonotype was seen more than once but under ten times. This chain links TRBV30 with TRBJ2-7; D is undetermined. Deletions cut 2 bases from V and 7 bases from J, with 9 bases between. Germline values: CDR1 GTSNPN, CDR2 SVGIG (reference sequence). The CDR3 consists of 11 residues. The DNA of the CDR3 is TGTGCCTGGAGTACGGGCCGGGAGCAGTACTTC. Translated: CAWSTGREQYF. Complete variable domain (other parts from reference TRBV30 and TRBJ2-7): SQTIHQWPATLVQPVGSPLSLECTVEGTSNPNLYWYRQAAGRGLQLLFYSVGIGQISSEVPQNLSASRPQDRQFILSSKKLLLSDSGFYLCAWSTGREQYFGPGTRLTVT.

This clonotype was recorded many times. The rearrangement joins TRBV2 to TRBJ1-2; 7 positions match TRBD1. Germline V gene data show CDR1 as SNHLY and CDR2 as FYNNEI. This CDR3 has 13 amino acids. Unmatched junction bases numbered 2, after V lost 2 bases and J lost 5 bases. CDR3 nucleotide sequence: TGTGCCAGCAGTGAAACAGGGGCGTATGGCTACACCTTC. This codes for CASSETGAYGYTF.